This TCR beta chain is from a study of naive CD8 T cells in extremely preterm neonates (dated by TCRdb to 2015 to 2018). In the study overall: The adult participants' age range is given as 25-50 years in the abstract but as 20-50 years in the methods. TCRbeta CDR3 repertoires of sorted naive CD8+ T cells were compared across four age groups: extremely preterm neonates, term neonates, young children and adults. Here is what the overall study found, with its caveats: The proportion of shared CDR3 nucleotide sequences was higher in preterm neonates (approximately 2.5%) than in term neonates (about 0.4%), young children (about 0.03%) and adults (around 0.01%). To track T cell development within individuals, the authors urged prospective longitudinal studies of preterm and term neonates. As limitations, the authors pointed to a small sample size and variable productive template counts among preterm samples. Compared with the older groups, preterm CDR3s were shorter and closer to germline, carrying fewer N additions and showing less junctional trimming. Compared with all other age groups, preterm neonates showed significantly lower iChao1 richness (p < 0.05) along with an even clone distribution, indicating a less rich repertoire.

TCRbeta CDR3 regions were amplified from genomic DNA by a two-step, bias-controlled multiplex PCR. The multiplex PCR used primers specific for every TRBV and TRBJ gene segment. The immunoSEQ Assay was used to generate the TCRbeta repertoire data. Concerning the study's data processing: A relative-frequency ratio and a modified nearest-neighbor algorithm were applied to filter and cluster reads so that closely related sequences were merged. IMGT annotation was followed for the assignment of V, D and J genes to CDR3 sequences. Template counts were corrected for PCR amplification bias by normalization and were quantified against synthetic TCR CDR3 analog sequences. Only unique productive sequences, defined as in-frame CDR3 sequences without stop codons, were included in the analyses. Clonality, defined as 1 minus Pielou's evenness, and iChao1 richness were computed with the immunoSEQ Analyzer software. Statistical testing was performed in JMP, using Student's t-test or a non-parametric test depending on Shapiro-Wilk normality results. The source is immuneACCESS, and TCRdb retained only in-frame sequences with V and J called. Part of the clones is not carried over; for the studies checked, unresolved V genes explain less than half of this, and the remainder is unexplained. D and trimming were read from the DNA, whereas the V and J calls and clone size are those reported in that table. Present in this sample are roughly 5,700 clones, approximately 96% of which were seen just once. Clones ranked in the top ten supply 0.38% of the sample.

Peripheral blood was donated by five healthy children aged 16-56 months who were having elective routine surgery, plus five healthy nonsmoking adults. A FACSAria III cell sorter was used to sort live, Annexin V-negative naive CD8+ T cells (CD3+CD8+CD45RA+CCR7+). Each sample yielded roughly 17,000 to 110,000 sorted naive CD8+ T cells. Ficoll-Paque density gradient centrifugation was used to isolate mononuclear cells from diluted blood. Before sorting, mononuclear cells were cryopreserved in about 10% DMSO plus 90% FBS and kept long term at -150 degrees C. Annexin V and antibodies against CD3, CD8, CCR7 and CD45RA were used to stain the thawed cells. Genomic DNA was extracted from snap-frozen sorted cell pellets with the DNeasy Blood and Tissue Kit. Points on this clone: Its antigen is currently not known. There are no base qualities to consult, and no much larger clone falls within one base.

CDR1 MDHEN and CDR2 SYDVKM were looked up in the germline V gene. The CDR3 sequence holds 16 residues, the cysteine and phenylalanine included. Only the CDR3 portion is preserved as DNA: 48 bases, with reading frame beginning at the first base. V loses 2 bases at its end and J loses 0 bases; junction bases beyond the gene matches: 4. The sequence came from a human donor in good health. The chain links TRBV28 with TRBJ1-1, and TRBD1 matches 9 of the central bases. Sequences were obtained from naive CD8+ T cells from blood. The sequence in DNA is TGTGCCAGCAGTTTAAGGACAGGGGCAGTGAACACTGAAGCTTTCTTT. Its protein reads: CASSLRTGAVNTEAFF.